Described below is a single T cell receptor beta chain sequence and its context. This clone was counted once. What antigen it recognizes has not been identified. No clone much larger than this one lies a single base away; base qualities are absent. Within the sample, other DNA sequences also encode this same CDR3. Collaborating institutions collected whole blood in K2EDTA tubes following their own protocols. For TCRbeta analysis, collaborators shipped samples as frozen whole blood, isolated PBMCs, or DNA extracted from either of those sample types. Clipping removes 6 bases from V and 8 bases from J, with 3 as the unmatched junction base count. Including cysteine and phenylalanine, the CDR3 has 11 amino acids. Just the 33-base CDR3 DNA is kept, in frame starting at base 1. From a lookup of the germline V gene (reference sequence), CDR1 and CDR2 are DFQATT and SNEGSKA. The data stem from a study of blood T cell repertoires in COVID-19 (dated by TCRdb to the early 2020s). At the level of the whole study: Collaborator samples came from the United States, Italy and Spain and covered acute and convalescent phases of COVID-19. Where HLA class I and class II types were available, the types were taken from metadata supplied by the sample provider, not from assay-based typing. Deeply sampled blood TCRbeta repertoires from subjects exposed to, actively infected with, or recovered from COVID-19 were included in the dataset. The prospective study material was composed of cDNA or gDNA derived from T cells, B-cell-depleted T cells, or PBMCs. Sample metadata almost always included a de-identified subject ID, COVID-19 status, age in years and sex. The samples were drawn from the first 160 participants of the ongoing ImmuneRACE study and from 1,254 subjects provided by 6 global collaborators. The repertoires were made available in a free public database intended to serve as a resource for research on the immune response to SARS-CoV-2. Study-level results and caveats: How much clinical and demographic metadata was included differed by source and by participant, and the metadata was provided uncurated.

TCRbeta CDR3 regions were amplified from genomic DNA using the immunoSEQ Assay, a bias-controlled multiplex PCR. The study's own analysis went as follows. The number of nucleated cells in each sample was estimated by amplification of reference gene primers within the assay. Sequence reads were collapsed and filtered to measure the absolute abundance of every unique TCRbeta CDR3 rearrangement. For each sample, productive Simpson clonality was calculated by taking the square root of Simpson's diversity index across productive rearrangements. TCRdb's version of the immuneACCESS table is confined to in-frame rearrangements and falls short of the full clone set. An unresolved V gene accounts for under half of the shortfall where checked; the remainder is of unknown origin. V and J calls plus clone size are reproduced from that table; the DNA served to infer D and trimming. A total of 120,000 or so clones appear in this sample, 88% of them only once. The leading ten clones occupy about 7.3% of the sample.

The receptor's source is a man aged 50 to 60 with acute or convalescent COVID-19. Source material: peripheral blood. The chain links TRBV20-1 with TRBJ1-4, with 7 bases aligning to TRBD1. The sequenced DNA is TGCAGTGCGCCCAGGGGGGAAAAACTGTTTTTT. The translation is CSAPRGEKLFF.